This TCR beta chain came from a study of OX40 agonist ivuxolimab in advanced cancers. The wider study: While on treatment, patients had intravenous ivuxolimab at 0.01 to 10 mg/kg every 2 weeks.

The repertoire was sequenced with immunoSEQ multiplex PCR; TCRdb's copy has only in-frame clones and lacks some. The sample consists of 55,000 to 70,000 clones, 65% to 90% of them appearing once. CDR3 length: 14 residues. With 1 base removed from V and 6 bases from J, the gap between germline ends came to 13 bases. Germline CDR1 is KGHSH and CDR2 is LQKENI. The sample was CD4+ or CD8+ T cells sorted from blood, taken in a trial of the OX40 agonist ivuxolimab. The chain combines TRBV18 with TRBJ2-7; no definite D call. The sequence derives from an adult with an advanced solid tumor such as melanoma, head and neck, liver or kidney cancer. The CDR3 here is CASSPLGRVGEQYF. As DNA, the CDR3 is TGTGCCAGCTCACCACTGGGAAGGGTGGGCGAGCAGTACTTC.